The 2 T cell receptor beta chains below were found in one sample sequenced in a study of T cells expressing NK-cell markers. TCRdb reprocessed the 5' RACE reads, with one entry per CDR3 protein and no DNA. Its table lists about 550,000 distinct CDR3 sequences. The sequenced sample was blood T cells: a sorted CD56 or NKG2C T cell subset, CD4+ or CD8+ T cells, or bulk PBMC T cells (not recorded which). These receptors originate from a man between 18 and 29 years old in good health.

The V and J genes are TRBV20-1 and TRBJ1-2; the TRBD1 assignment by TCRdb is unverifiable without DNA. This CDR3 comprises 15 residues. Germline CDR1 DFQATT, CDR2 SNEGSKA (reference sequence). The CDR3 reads CSARAGTGVGYGYTF.

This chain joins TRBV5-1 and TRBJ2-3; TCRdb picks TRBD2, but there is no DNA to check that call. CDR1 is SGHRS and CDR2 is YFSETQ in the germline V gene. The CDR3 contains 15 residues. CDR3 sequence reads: CASSLSDSAGDTQYF. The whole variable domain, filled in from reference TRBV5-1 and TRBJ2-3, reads KAGVTQTPRYLIKTRGQQVTLSCSPISGHRSVSWYQQTPGQGLQFLFEYFSETQRNKGNFPGRFSGRQFSNSRSEMNVSTLELGDSALYLCASSLSDSAGDTQYFGPGTRLTVL.